This entry lists 22 T cell receptor beta chains sequenced from one sample in a study of Ad26.COV2.S vaccination and SARS-CoV-2 variants (dated by TCRdb to 2020 to 2023). The library was generated by the immunoSEQ multiplex PCR assay. In its TCRdb copy, this immuneACCESS table keeps in-frame sequences only and misses some clones. Where compared with another copy, unresolved V genes explain less than half of these, and the others have no known cause. The sample contains about 250,000 clones, around 90% of them found a single time. 2.5% to 3.5% of the sample belongs to the ten largest clones. Taken with the paper, the label for treatment or condition translates to: around 19 received Ad26.COV2.S at low or high dose, single or two shots; about 5 received placebo; per-sample allocation not given. Repertoires of vaccine and placebo recipients were sequenced from samples taken on day 63 after the first injection.

Sequences were derived from peripheral blood, sampled in a trial of Ad26.COV2.S vaccine versus placebo. Receptors were obtained from a person between 18 and 65 years old who received the Ad26.COV2.S COVID-19 vaccine or a placebo.

The chain couples TRBV4-2 to TRBJ2-2; either TRBD1 or TRBD2 may fit D (5 bases each). CDR1 and CDR2 (germline): LGHNA, YNFKEQ. The V and J ends lost 3 bases and 2 bases respectively, with 10 bases between them. The CDR3 runs to 15 residues. Written as DNA, the CDR3 is TGTGCCAGCAGCCAGGGGGACGACAACACCGGGGAGCTGTTTTTT. Protein: CASSQGDDNTGELFF.

This chain's CDR3 is CASSQDFRAGGYTGELFF. The CDR3 region has the DNA TGCGCCAGCAGCCAAGATTTCAGAGCGGGGGGATACACCGGGGAGCTGTTTTTT. This rearrangement joins TRBV4-1 to TRBJ2-2; 9 bases are shared with TRBD2. Germline V gene data show CDR1 as MGHRA and CDR2 as YSYEKL. The CDR3 is made up of 18 amino acids. V shed 0 bases and J 3 bases; nucleotides not matched to a gene: 8.

The chain combines TRBV5-1 with TRBJ1-1; possible D gene TRBD1, 5 bases. There are 12 residues in the CDR3. V was shortened by 0 bases and J by 7 bases, with 7 bases between the two germline ends. Germline-derived CDR1 and CDR2 are SGHRS and YFSETQ. The CDR3 sequence: CASSLVGVEAFF. Written as DNA, the CDR3 is TGCGCCAGCAGCTTGGTGGGGGTTGAAGCTTTCTTT.

This chain links TRBV13 with TRBJ1-3, with TRBD1 identical over 7 bases. The CDR3 is made up of 16 amino acids. The trim removed 4 bases at V and 0 bases at J, leaving 6 bases unmatched. The V gene's germline CDR1 is PRHDT and CDR2 FYEKMQ (reference sequence). The CDR3 nucleotides are TGTGCCAGCAGCTACAGACAGGGCCTCTCTGGAAACACCATATATTTT. Its protein is CASSYRQGLSGNTIYF.

This CDR3 is CASGPGGQDTQYF. The CDR3 DNA reads TGCGCCAGCGGTCCAGGGGGGCAAGATACGCAGTATTTT. This sequence joins TRBV5-1 and TRBJ2-3, with D perhaps TRBD1 (7 bases). Germline loops: CDR1 SGHRS, CDR2 YFSETQ. Deletions cut 7 bases from V and 5 bases from J, with 14 bases between. CDR3 size: 13 residues.

This clone showed up many times. This chain connects TRBV6-5 to TRBJ2-1; weak D call: TRBD1 (5 bases). Trimming stripped 2 bases from V and 8 bases from J, with 13 bases between. The CDR3 totals 14 residues. Germline V lookup: CDR1 MNHEY, CDR2 SVGAGI. The CDR3 DNA sequence: TGTGCCAGCAGTTACGGTCGGACAAGCGATGAGCAGTTCTTC. It yields the protein CASSYGRTSDEQFF.

The chain joins TRBV20-1 to TRBJ1-2; D is unclear. Per the germline V gene, CDR1 is DFQATT and CDR2 is SNEGSKA (reference sequence). The CDR3 is 12 residues long. V shed 3 bases and J shed 3 bases, with 8 bases lying between them. The DNA of the CDR3 is TGCAGTGCTAGTAGGGCGGACTATGGCTACACCTTC. Translating it yields CSASRADYGYTF.

The J gene is TRBJ1-1, the V gene TRBV7-9, with D tentatively TRBD1 (5 bases). CDR1 and CDR2 (germline): SEHNR, FQNEAQ (reference sequence). Trimming cost V 3 bases and J 4 bases, with 9 bases left between them. The CDR3 covers 13 residues. This CDR3 reads CASSLAGTTEAFF. As DNA, the CDR3 is TGTGCCAGCAGCTTGGCAGGGACCACTGAAGCTTTCTTT.

The rearrangement joins TRBV7-8 to TRBJ2-3; 10 bases agree with TRBD1. V shed 2 bases and J 3 bases; nucleotides not matched to a gene: 5. The CDR3 is 16 amino acids. Germline-derived CDR1 and CDR2 are SGHVS and FQNEAQ. CDR3 region: CASSLWRDRGTDTQYF. The DNA of the CDR3 is TGTGCCAGCAGCTTATGGCGGGACAGGGGTACAGATACGCAGTATTTT.

J is TRBJ1-2 and V is TRBV6-6; D uncertain. The CDR3 contains 14 residues. Germline CDR1 is MNHNY and CDR2 is SVGAGI (reference sequence). V lost 1 base, J lost 2 bases, and 8 bases lay in between. The CDR3 loop reads CASSYLGLNYGYTF. In DNA, the CDR3 is TGTGCCAGCAGTTACTTAGGACTAAACTATGGCTACACCTTC.

This clone was detected once. The rearrangement links TRBV6-1 to TRBJ1-1; D remains unclear. V lost 2 bases to trimming and J lost 10 bases, with 14 bases between them. CDR1 is MNHNS and CDR2 is SASEGT in the germline V gene. This CDR3 contains 13 residues. The CDR3 reads CASSEYPGRAAFF. In nucleotides, the CDR3 is TGTGCCAGCAGTGAATATCCGGGTCGGGCAGCTTTCTTT.

The chain uses TRBV2 and TRBJ2-5; no clear D gene. This CDR3 contains 12 residues. The germline V gene encodes CDR1 SNHLY and CDR2 FYNNEI. V was cut by 10 bases and J by 2 bases, with 11 bases left in between. The CDR3 DNA sequence: TGTGCCAACAGAAATAGACAAGAGACCCAGTACTTC. It encodes CANRNRQETQYF. The whole variable domain, filled in from reference TRBV2 and TRBJ2-5, reads EPEVTQTPSHQVTQMGQEVILRCVPISNHLYFYWYRQILGQKVEFLVSFYNNEISEKSEIFDDQFSVERPDGSNFTLKIRSTKLEDSAMYFCANRNRQETQYFGPGTRLLVL.

The rearrangement links TRBV7-8 to TRBJ1-6; 7 bases map to TRBD1. Germline values: CDR1 SGHVS, CDR2 FQNEAQ. The CDR3 has 17 amino acids. J was trimmed by 4 bases and V by 5 bases; bases with no gene match: 11. CDR3 amino acids: CASSPLGQTFYNSPLHF. In DNA, the CDR3 is TGTGCCAGCAGCCCCTTGGGACAGACTTTTTATAATTCACCCCTCCACTTT.

The rearrangement joins TRBV4-1 to TRBJ2-5, with TRBD1 as a possible D gene (5 bases). V was shortened by 0 bases and J by 1 base, with 18 bases between the two germline ends. Germline CDR1 is MGHRA and CDR2 is YSYEKL. The CDR3 has 18 amino acids. The CDR3 bases are TGCGCCAGCAGCCAAGATAACGTAGGACAAGGCATCCAAGAGACCCAGTACTTC. As protein: CASSQDNVGQGIQETQYF.

The chain's CDR3 is CASSVEGLAGPFNEQFF. For the CDR3, the DNA is TGTGCCAGCAGCGTAGAGGGACTAGCGGGACCCTTCAATGAGCAGTTCTTC. V is TRBV9 and J is TRBJ2-1; 13 bases fit TRBD2. Germline CDR1 reads SGDLS; CDR2 reads YYNGEE. This CDR3 contains 17 residues. Trimming cost V 0 bases and J 6 bases; bases outside gene matches: 6.

The chain links TRBV12-3 or TRBV12-4 to TRBJ1-2; D gene uncertain. The V end was cut by 8 bases, the J end by 1 base, with 11 bases between. The CDR3 runs to 13 residues. CDR3 in DNA: TGTGCCAGCGGAGGGTATTTTAACTATGGCTACACCTTC. Protein: CASGGYFNYGYTF.

V is TRBV9 and J is TRBJ1-1; TRBD1 matches at 7 bases. This CDR3 has 13 amino acids. The germline V gene encodes CDR1 SGDLS and CDR2 YYNGEE. The trim removed 3 bases at V and 5 bases at J, leaving 4 bases unmatched. CDR3 loop: CASSETGRTEAFF. The CDR3 DNA reads as TGTGCCAGCAGCGAGACAGGGCGGACTGAAGCTTTCTTT.

This clone was counted between two and nine times. The chain links TRBV15 to TRBJ1-4; D gene unclear. V was cut by 0 bases and J by 8 bases, with 4 bases left in between. The germline CDR1 and CDR2 sequences are LNHNV and YYDKDF (reference sequence). The CDR3 sequence is 12 residues long. The CDR3 DNA reads TGTGCCACCAGCAGAGATCGCGAAAAACTGTTTTTT. Its translation: CATSRDREKLFF.

The chain has TRBV30 and TRBJ1-2; D might be TRBD1 (5 bases). The CDR3 is made up of 10 amino acids. The germline gives CDR1 GTSNPN, CDR2 SVGIG (reference sequence). The germline V and J ends were trimmed by 3 bases and 8 bases, with 7 bases remaining between them. The CDR3 is CAWRRGGYTF. CDR3 DNA: TGTGCCTGGAGAAGGGGCGGCTACACCTTC.

J is TRBJ2-7 and V is TRBV5-6; D ambiguous. With 0 bases removed from V and 0 bases from J, the gap between germline ends came to 10 bases. Germline lookup yields CDR1 SGHDT and CDR2 YYEEEE. The CDR3 sequence is 15 residues long. The CDR3 reads CASSLVDSISYEQYF. The CDR3 bases are TGTGCCAGCAGCTTGGTCGATAGTATCTCCTACGAGCAGTACTTC.

The V gene is TRBV4-1, the J gene TRBJ2-7; the D gene is possibly TRBD2 (5 bases). The CDR3 contains 13 residues. Germline V gene sequence: CDR1 MGHRA, CDR2 YSYEKL. V lost 4 bases and J lost 7, with 14 bases in between. The CDR3 sequence is CASSLPPRVEQYF. In DNA, the CDR3 is TGCGCCAGCAGCCTTCCACCGCGGGTGGAGCAGTACTTC.

This clone was counted a single time. The chain uses TRBV7-9 and TRBJ1-5, with D possibly TRBD1 on 5 matching bases. With 5 bases removed from V and 4 bases from J, the gap between germline ends came to 9 bases. The CDR3 has 13 residues. Germline V CDR1 and CDR2: SEHNR, FQNEAQ (reference sequence). The DNA of the CDR3 is TGTGCCAGCAGCCCGACAGAAAATCAGCCCCAGCATTTT. Translating gives CASSPTENQPQHF. The whole variable domain, remainder taken from reference TRBV7-9 and TRBJ1-5, is DTGVSQNPRHKITKRGQNVTFRCDPISEHNRLYWYRQTLGQGPEFLTYFQNEAQLEKSRLLSDRFSAERPKGSFSTLEIQRTEQGDSAMYLCASSPTENQPQHFGDGTRLSIL.